The present T cell receptor beta chain was sequenced within a study of shared clonotypes between healthy human individuals. Study-level results: An anticipated effect of sequencing depth on clonotype sharing among donors was recognized.

Sequencing used immunoSEQ multiplex PCR; TCRdb keeps in-frame clones, though not all of them. The top ten hold around 0.13% of the sample, which has a few million clones, around 95% seen once. With regard to this clone: Its specificity is not known.

Germline assignment: CDR1 GTSNPN and CDR2 SVGIG (reference sequence). Between the trimmed V and J ends, which lost 5 bases and 3 bases, there was a span of 26 bases. The CDR3 is 18 residues long. Sequencing was carried out using naive CD4+ T cells sorted from blood. This sample's subset: CD45RA+ positively selected. The gene calls are TRBV30 and TRBJ1-3, with D unclear. This sequence was found in a young man in good health. The CDR3 DNA is TGTGCCTGGCCAGTAATTCGGTCGTGTGTCGTGATTGGAAACACCATATATTTT. This codes for CAWPVIRSCVVIGNTIYF.